The clone carrying this T cell receptor (beta chain) appeared many times. Its antigen remains unidentified. Germline V CDR1 and CDR2: SGHTA, FQGNSA. After removal of 1 base from V and 0 bases from J, the junction contained 4 bases not matched to a gene. CDR3 length: 18 amino acids. The entry originates in a study of early T cells in non-severe SARS-CoV-2 infection. Across the study: From unsorted whole blood, bulk RNA was sequenced, and the chains remained unpaired. Study observations and caveats: Anti-spike CD8 responses were favored by VDJdb matching, which missed private and CD4 specificities.

Researchers tagged individual cDNA molecules with unique molecular identifiers. Each CDR3 protein is one row after TCRdb ran MiXCR on the 5' RACE reads. Of tens of thousands of distinct CDR3 sequences listed, roughly an eighth are singletons. Sequencing was done on a sample of whole blood. V gene TRBV7-2 combines with J gene TRBJ2-2, with 11 positions matching TRBD2. The TCR comes from an adult who was a healthcare worker with PCR-confirmed SARS-CoV-2 infection or an uninfected control (not recorded which). The CDR3 loop reads CASSLGVTSGANTGELFF. CDR3 DNA sequence: TGTGCCAGCAGCTTAGGAGTGACTAGCGGGGCGAACACCGGGGAGCTGTTTTTT. Looking up the rest from reference TRBV7-2 and TRBJ2-2 gives the full variable domain: GAGVSQSPSNKVTEKGKDVELRCDPISGHTALYWYRQSLGQGLEFLIYFQGNSAPDKSGLPSDRFSAERTGGSVSTLTIQRTQQEDSAVYLCASSLGVTSGANTGELFFGEGSRLTVL.